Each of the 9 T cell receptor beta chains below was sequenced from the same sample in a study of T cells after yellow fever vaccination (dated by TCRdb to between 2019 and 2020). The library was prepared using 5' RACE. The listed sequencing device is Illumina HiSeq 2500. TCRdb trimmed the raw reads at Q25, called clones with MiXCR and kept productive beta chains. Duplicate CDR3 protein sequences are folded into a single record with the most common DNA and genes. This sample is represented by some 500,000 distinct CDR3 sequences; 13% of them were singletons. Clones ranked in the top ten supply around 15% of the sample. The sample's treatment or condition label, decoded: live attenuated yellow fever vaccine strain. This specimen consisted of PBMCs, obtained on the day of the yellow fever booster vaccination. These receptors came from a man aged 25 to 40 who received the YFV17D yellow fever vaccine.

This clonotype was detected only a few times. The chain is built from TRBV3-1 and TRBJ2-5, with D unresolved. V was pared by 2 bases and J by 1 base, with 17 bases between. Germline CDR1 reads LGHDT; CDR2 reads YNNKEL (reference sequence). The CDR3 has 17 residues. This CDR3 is CASSQNHWSPGQETQYF. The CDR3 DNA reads TGTGCCAGCAGCCAAAACCACTGGTCCCCGGGCCAAGAGACCCAGTACTTC.

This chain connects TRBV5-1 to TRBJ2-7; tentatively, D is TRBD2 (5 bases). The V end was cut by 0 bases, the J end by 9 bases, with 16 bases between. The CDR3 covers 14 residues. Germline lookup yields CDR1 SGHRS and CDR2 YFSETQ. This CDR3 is CASSLDGGPSWQYF. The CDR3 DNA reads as TGCGCCAGCAGCTTGGATGGCGGGCCAAGCTGGCAGTACTTC.

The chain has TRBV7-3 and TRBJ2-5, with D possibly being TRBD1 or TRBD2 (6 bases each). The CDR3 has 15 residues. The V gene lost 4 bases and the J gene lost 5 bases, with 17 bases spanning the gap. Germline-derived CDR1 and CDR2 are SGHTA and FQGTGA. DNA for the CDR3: TGTGCCAGCAGCTCCGGAGGGGGGTCCATGGAGACCCAGTACTTC. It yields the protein CASSSGGGSMETQYF.

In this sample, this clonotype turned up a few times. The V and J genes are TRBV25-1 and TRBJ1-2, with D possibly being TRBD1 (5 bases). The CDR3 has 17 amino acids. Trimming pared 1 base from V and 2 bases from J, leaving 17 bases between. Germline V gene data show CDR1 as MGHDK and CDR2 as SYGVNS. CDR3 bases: TGTGCCAGCAGTGAATGGGGCAGTGGAGCGTCCAACTATGGCTACACCTTC. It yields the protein CASSEWGSGASNYGYTF.

The CDR3 sequence: CSARAGTATDTQYF. The CDR3 nucleotides are TGCAGTGCTAGAGCCGGGACAGCAACAGATACGCAGTATTTT. This sequence joins TRBV20-1 and TRBJ2-3; 7 bases are a match to TRBD1. In germline, CDR1 is DFQATT, CDR2 SNEGSKA (reference sequence). V dropped 1 base and J dropped 3; count of bases not matched to a gene: 4. This CDR3 is built from 14 residues.

The CDR3 DNA sequence: TGTGCCTTCACCGGGACTAGCGGGATTTCAGATACGCAGTATTTT. Amino acids: CAFTGTSGISDTQYF. The chain couples TRBV30 to TRBJ2-3; TRBD2 matches 13 bases. Unmatched junction bases numbered 8, after V lost 7 bases and J lost 4 bases. This CDR3 is built from 15 residues. Germline V CDR1 and CDR2: GTSNPN, SVGIG (reference sequence).

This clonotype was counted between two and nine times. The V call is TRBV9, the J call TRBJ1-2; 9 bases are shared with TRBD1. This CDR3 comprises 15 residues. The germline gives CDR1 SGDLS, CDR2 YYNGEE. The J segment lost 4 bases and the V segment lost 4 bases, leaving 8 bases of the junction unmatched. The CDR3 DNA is TGTGCCAGCAGCTCTCCGGGACAGGGACTCTATGGCTACACCTTC. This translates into CASSSPGQGLYGYTF.

The CDR3 sequence is CASSPGQGAPFF. CDR3 sequence (DNA): TGTGCCAGCAGCCCCGGACAGGGGGCACCTTTCTTT. The genes are TRBV9 and TRBJ1-1, with 11 bases aligning to TRBD1. V dropped 4 bases and J dropped 12; count of bases not matched to a gene: 5. This CDR3 is 12 amino acids long. The germline gives CDR1 SGDLS, CDR2 YYNGEE.

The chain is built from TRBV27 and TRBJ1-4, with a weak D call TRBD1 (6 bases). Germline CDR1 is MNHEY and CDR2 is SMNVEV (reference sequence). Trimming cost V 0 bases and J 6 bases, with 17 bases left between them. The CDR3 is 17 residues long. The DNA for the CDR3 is TGTGCCAGCAGTTTATCGGGGGACGGGGGGCGAGATGAAAAACTGTTTTTT. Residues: CASSLSGDGGRDEKLFF.